This T cell receptor (beta chain) was recovered during a study of memory CD4+ T cells and cytomegalovirus serostatus. Overall study: Of the healthy Belgian adults, eight or nine were CMV seropositive and approximately 25 seronegative.

The sort gate was single viable CD3+CD4+CD8-CD45RO+ cells for memory CD4+ T cells. Serum IgG to CMV pp150, pp28, p38 and p52 defined serostatus. The CDR3 loop spans 13 amino acids. V was clipped by 7 bases and J by 7 bases; unmatched bases: 7. Germline V gene data show CDR1 as SNHLY and CDR2 as FYNNEI. General study results and limits: The CMV-associated TCR signature appears largely within the CD4+ memory repertoire. CD4+ memory repertoires contained about 40% of the roughly 160 reported CMV TCRbeta sequences.

Concerning this clone: Its antigen is not known.

TCRdb's table, derived via immunoSEQ multiplex PCR, lists solely in-frame clones and lacks some. The sample yields about 54,000 clones, 70% to 75% seen once. The chain has TRBV2 and TRBJ1-5; 7 bases map to TRBD1. Sequencing was done on a sample of memory CD4+ T cells from blood. The receptor comes from an adult in good health and CMV-seropositive. The CDR3 DNA reads TGTGCCAGCAATTTTCAGGGGGACCAGCCCCAGCATTTT. Residues: CASNFQGDQPQHF.